This TCR beta chain was obtained from a study of CD4+ T cells in melanoma. In its sample, this clone was seen once. Its antigen is currently unknown. General observations from the study: A reported correlation linked neoantigen-specific CD4+ T cells to CD8+, macrophage and B cell function. In melanoma, neoantigen-specific CD4+ T cells reportedly differed in differentiation state.

V was pared by 4 bases and J by 0 bases, with 5 bases of the junction left unmatched. Germline values: CDR1 SGDLS, CDR2 YYNGEE. The CDR3 extends over 15 amino acids. Profiled with immunoSEQ multiplex PCR; TCRdb holds only in-frame clones, not every one. Among approximately 47,000 clones, approximately 89% were seen once, and the ten largest hold 10% to 15%. Sequenced material: peripheral blood. The source of this sequence is a human donor with melanoma. The chain combines TRBV9 with TRBJ2-3; 7 bases are a match to TRBD2. The CDR3: CASSPLATSTDTQYF. The CDR3 DNA is TGTGCCAGCAGCCCACTAGCGACTAGCACAGATACGCAGTATTTT.